A selection of T cell receptor beta chains follows, all from one sample in a study of blood T cells in healthy people across ages. TCRdb re-called the 5' RACE reads with MiXCR, one entry per CDR3 protein. The sample shows 600,000 to 1,000,000 distinct CDR3 sequences, nearly 60% of them seen only once. The sample comprised blood. All receptors come from a man aged 25-45 years in good health. The CDR3 runs from the conserved cysteine through the conserved F or W. Fields, in order: CDR3 length, V gene, J gene, CDR3 protein.

>14|TRBV7-2|TRBJ1-6
CASRPQGSNSPLHF
>14|TRBV6-5|TRBJ2-7
CASSQGGGPNEQYF
>15|TRBV15|TRBJ2-1
CATRATSESYNEQFF
>14|TRBV3-1|TRBJ2-7
CASSHDASSYEQYF
>14|TRBV28|TRBJ2-3
CASTPGQGSYTQYF
>13|TRBV29-1|TRBJ2-7
CSTAGPSSYEQYF
>19|TRBV5-1|TRBJ1-2
CASSLESYATGGGSYGYTF
>15|TRBV7-9|TRBJ2-7
CASSFPQGGAYEQYF
>16|TRBV28|TRBJ2-5
CASSPAIAGGPFEQYF
>10|TRBV20-1|TRBJ2-1
CSADAREQFF
>15|TRBV10-3|TRBJ2-1
CAIGIAGESENEQFF
>18|TRBV24-1|TRBJ2-3
CATSGFSPTSGVADTQYF
>16|TRBV6-2/TRBV6-3|TRBJ2-1
CASTAGGTGVGNEQFF
>14|TRBV6-1|TRBJ1-2
CASTPDRSNYGYTF
>14|TRBV10-3|TRBJ2-4
CAIGSGLAKNIQYF